The source of this T cell receptor beta chain is a study of cytomegalovirus exposure and HLA in healthy donors. Overall study findings and caveats: There were several of the most significant clusters that appeared linked to common viral pathogens in a later analysis. The authors later linked a missense DCLRE1C variant to TCR beta V- and J-gene trimming.

In the PCR, 60 Vbeta and 13 Jbeta primers were used. The table came from immunoSEQ multiplex PCR; TCRdb's copy has only in-frame clones and leaves some out. Here the sample spans approximately 170,000 clones, 85% being singletons. Trimming took off 4 bases at V and 5 bases at J, with 12 bases between the two ends. The CDR3 loop spans 13 amino acids. Per germline, CDR1 SGHRS and CDR2 YFSETQ. Remarks on this clone: Its specificity is not known.

What was sequenced was PBMCs. The source of this sequence is a boy younger than 10 in good health and CMV-seronegative. This chain connects TRBV5-1 to TRBJ2-5, with D uncertain. The CDR3 spells CASSVRLWETQYF. The CDR3 nucleotides read TGCGCCAGCAGCGTCCGACTCTGGGAGACCCAGTACTTC.